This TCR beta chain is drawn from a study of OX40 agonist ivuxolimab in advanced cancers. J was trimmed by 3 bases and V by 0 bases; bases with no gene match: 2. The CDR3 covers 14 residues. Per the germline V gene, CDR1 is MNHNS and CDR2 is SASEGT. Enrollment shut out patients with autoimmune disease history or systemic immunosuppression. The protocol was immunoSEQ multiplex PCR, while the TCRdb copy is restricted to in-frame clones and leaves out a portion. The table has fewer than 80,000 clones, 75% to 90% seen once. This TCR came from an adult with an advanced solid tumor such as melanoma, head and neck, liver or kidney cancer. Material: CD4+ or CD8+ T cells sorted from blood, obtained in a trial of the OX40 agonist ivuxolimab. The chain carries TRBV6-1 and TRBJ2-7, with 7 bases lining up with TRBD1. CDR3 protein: CASSEAGQDYEQYF. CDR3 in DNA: TGTGCCAGCAGTGAAGCAGGACAGGACTACGAGCAGTACTTC.